This T cell receptor beta chain was identified in a study of OX40 agonist ivuxolimab in advanced cancers. As for the study in general: The treatment was a fully human IgG2 OX40 agonist, ivuxolimab. Those treated in dose escalation had hepatocellular carcinoma, melanoma, renal cell cancer or head and neck cancer.

Findings and caveats of the study: In the expanded peripheral T cells, antigen specificity was never determined.

Germline V gives CDR1 SGHRS, CDR2 YFSETQ. Trimming left V 0 bases short and J 5 bases short, with 15 bases between. This CDR3 has 15 residues. Collection of blood occurred at baseline, at cycle 4 day 1, and at cycle 7 day 1. This clone occurred once. The antigen is unknown. This table comes from immunoSEQ multiplex PCR, and its TCRdb copy is limited to in-frame clones, with some not included. The sample yields approximately 67,000 clones, around 83% seen once. This sample comprised CD4+ or CD8+ T cells sorted from blood, obtained in a trial of the OX40 agonist ivuxolimab. V gene TRBV5-1 combines with J gene TRBJ2-7, with D possibly matching TRBD2 (6 bases). The TCR originated in an adult with an advanced solid tumor such as melanoma, head and neck, liver or kidney cancer. The CDR3 region has the DNA TGCGCCAGCAGCTTGGTCGGTGGGGGAGGCCACGAGCAGTACTTC. Translation gives CASSLVGGGGHEQYF.